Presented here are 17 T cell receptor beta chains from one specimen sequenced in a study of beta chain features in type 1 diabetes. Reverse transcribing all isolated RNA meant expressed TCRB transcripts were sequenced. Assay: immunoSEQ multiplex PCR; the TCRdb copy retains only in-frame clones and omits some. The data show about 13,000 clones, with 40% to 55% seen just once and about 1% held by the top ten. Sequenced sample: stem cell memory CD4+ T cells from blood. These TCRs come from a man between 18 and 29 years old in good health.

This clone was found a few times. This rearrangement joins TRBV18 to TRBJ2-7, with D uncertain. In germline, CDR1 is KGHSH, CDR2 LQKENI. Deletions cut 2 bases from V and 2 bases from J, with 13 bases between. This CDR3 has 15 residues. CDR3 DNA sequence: TGTGCCAGCTCACCAGGGCGAGAGCTGACCTACGAGCAGTACTTC. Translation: CASSPGRELTYEQYF.

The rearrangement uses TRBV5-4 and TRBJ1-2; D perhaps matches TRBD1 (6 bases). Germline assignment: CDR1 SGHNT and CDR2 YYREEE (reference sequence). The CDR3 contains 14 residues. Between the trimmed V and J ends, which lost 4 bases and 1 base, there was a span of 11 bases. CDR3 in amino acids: CASSITGNNYGYTF. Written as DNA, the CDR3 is TGTGCCAGCAGCATAACAGGGAATAACTATGGCTACACCTTC.

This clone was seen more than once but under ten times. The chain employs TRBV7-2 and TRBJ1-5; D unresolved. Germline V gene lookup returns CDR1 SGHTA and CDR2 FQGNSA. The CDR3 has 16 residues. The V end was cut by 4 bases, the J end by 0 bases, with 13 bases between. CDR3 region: CASSSSSGNSNQPQHF. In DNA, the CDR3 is TGTGCCAGCAGCTCCTCGTCGGGTAATAGCAATCAGCCCCAGCATTTT.

CDR3: CASSSRTGGGYEQYF. CDR3 nucleotide sequence: TGTGCCAGCAGCAGTCGGACAGGGGGAGGCTACGAGCAGTACTTC. V usage is TRBV11-2 and J usage is TRBJ2-7; 10 nucleotides agree with TRBD1. CDR1 is SGHAT, CDR2 FQNNGV, per germline. The CDR3 consists of 15 residues. The V gene end was trimmed by 5 bases and the J gene end by 3 bases; junction bases not matched to a gene: 7. The whole variable domain, remainder taken from reference TRBV11-2 and TRBJ2-7, is EAGVAQSPRYKIIEKRQSVAFWCNPISGHATLYWYQQILGQGPKLLIQFQNNGVVDDSQLPKDRFSAERLKGVDSTLKIQPAKLEDSAVYLCASSSRTGGGYEQYFGPGTRLTVT.

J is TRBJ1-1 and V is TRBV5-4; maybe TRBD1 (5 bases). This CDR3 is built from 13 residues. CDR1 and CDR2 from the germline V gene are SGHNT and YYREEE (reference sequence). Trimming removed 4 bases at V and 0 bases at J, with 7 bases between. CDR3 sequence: CASSATVNTEAFF. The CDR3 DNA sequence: TGTGCCAGCAGCGCGACAGTGAACACTGAAGCTTTCTTT.

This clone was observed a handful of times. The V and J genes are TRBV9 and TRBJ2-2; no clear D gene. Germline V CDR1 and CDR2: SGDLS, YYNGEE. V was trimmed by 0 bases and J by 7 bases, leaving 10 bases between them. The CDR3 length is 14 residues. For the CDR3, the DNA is TGTGCCAGCAGCGTAGATGAAGGAGTCGGGGAGCTGTTTTTT. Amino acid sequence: CASSVDEGVGELFF.

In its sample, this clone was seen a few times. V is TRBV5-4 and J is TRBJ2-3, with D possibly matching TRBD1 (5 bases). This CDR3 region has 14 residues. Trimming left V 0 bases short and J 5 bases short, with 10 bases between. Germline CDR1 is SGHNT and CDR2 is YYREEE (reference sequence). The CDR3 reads CASSLAAGRDTQYF. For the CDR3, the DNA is TGTGCCAGCAGCTTGGCGGCAGGGCGAGATACGCAGTATTTT. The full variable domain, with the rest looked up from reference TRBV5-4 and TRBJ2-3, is ETGVTQSPTHLIKTRGQQVTLRCSSQSGHNTVSWYQQALGQGPQFIFQYYREEENGRGNFPPRFSGLQFPNYSSELNVNALELDDSALYLCASSLAAGRDTQYFGPGTRLTVL.

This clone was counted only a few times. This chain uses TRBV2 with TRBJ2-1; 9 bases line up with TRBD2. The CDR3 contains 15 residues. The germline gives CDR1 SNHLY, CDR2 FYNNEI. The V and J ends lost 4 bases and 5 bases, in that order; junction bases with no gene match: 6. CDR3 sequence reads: CASSAKIAGDNEQFF. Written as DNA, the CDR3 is TGTGCCAGCAGTGCGAAGATAGCGGGGGACAATGAGCAGTTCTTC.

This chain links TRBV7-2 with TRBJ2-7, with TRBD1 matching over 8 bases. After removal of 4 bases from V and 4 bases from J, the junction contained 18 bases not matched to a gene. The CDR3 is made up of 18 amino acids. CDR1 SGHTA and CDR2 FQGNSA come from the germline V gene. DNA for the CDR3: TGTGCCAGCAGCTCGGCCGCGACCGTAGGGACAGGATCTTACGAGCAGTACTTC. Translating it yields CASSSAATVGTGSYEQYF.

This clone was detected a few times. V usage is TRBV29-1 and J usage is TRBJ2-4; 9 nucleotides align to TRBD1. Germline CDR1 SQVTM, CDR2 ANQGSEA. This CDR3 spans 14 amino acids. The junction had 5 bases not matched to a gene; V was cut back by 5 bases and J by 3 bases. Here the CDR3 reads CSVPGTGIKNIQYF. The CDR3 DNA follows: TGCAGCGTTCCTGGGACAGGGATCAAAAACATTCAGTACTTC.

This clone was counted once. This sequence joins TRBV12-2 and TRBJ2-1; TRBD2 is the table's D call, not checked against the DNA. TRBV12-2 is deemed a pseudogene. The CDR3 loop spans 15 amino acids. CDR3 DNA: TGTGCAAGTCGCCCAAGGGGGGGGCGGGGGTTTGAGCAGTTCTTC. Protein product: CASRPRGGRGFEQFF.

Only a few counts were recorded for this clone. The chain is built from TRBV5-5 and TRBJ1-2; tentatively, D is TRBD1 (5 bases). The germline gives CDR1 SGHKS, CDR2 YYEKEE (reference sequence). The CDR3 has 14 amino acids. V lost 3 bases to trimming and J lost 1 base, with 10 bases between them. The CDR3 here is CASSSDSLNYGYTF. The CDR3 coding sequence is TGTGCCAGCAGCTCTGACAGCCTTAACTATGGCTACACCTTC.

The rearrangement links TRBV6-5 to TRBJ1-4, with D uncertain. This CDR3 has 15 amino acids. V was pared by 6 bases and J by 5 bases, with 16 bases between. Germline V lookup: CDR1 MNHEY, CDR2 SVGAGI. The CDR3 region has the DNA TGTGCCAGCAGCACCGAGGGCCGGGAGAATGAAAAACTGTTTTTT. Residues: CASSTEGRENEKLFF.

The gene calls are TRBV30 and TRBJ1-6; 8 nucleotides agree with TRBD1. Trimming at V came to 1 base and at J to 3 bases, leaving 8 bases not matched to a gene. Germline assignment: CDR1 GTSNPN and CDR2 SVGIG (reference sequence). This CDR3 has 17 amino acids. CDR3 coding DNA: TGTGCCTGGAGTGGGTGGACAGGGCAAGGCTATAATTCACCCCTCCACTTT. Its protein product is CAWSGWTGQGYNSPLHF.

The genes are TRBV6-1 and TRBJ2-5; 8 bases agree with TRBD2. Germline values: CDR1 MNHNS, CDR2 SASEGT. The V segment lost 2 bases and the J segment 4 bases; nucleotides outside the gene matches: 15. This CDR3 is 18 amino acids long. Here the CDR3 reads CASSELQSRGAPGETQYF. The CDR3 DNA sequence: TGTGCCAGCAGTGAACTCCAGTCGCGGGGGGCCCCAGGAGAGACCCAGTACTTC.

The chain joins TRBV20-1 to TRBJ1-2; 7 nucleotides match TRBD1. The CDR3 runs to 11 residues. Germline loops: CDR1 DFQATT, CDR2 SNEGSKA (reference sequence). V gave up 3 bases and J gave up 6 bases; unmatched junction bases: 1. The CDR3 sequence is CSARTGNGYTF. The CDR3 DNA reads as TGCAGTGCTAGGACAGGGAATGGCTACACCTTC.

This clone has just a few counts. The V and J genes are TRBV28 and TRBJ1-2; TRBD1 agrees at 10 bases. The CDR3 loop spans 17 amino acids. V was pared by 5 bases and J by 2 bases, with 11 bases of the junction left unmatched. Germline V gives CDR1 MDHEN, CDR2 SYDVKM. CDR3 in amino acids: CASSPIRDRGTNYGYTF. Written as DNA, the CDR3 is TGTGCCAGCAGTCCCATCCGGGACAGGGGAACAAACTATGGCTACACCTTC.